The 14 T cell receptor beta chains given below trace back to one sample, sequenced in a study of cytomegalovirus exposure and HLA in healthy donors. Primers: 60 Vbeta forward and 13 Jbeta reverse. Only in-frame clones appear in the TCRdb table, and some are missing; sequencing was by immunoSEQ multiplex PCR. The table records over 200,000 clones, about 80% of them present only once. The specimen sequenced was PBMCs. The receptors derive from a male donor in good health and CMV-seronegative.

The CDR3 DNA reads as TGTGCCAGCAGCTTAGCTAGCGGGATTACCTACGAGCAGTACTTC. This encodes CASSLASGITYEQYF. The chain employs TRBV11-3 and TRBJ2-7; 9 positions match TRBD2. V lost 1 base to trimming and J lost 2 bases; unmatched junction nucleotides: 3. The CDR3 runs 15 residues. Germline CDR1 reads SGHNT; CDR2 reads YENEEA.

The chain links TRBV19 to TRBJ2-1; the match to TRBD1 covers 7 bases. CDR3 length: 12 amino acids. With V trimmed by 5 bases and J by 15 bases, 10 bases remained unmatched. Germline CDR1 is LNHDA and CDR2 is SQIVND (reference sequence). This chain's CDR3 is CASSEWDSSPFF. The CDR3, as DNA: TGTGCCAGTAGTGAGTGGGACAGCTCACCGTTCTTC.

The rearrangement links TRBV5-1 to TRBJ1-5; possibly TRBD1 for D (5 bases). The CDR3 runs to 13 residues. Trimming shortened V by 3 bases and J by 6 bases, and 10 bases separated the two germline ends. The germline V gene has CDR1 SGHRS and CDR2 YFSETQ. The CDR3 nucleotides are TGCGCCAGCAGCTGGGGGGATGGTCAGCCCCAGCATTTT. It codes for CASSWGDGQPQHF.

The V call is TRBV9, the J call TRBJ2-1, with a weak D call TRBD2 (6 bases). Germline assignment: CDR1 SGDLS and CDR2 YYNGEE. The CDR3 runs to 17 residues. V lost 0 bases, J lost 2 bases, and 15 bases lay in between. The CDR3 region is CASSVAPQAGTYNEQFF. The CDR3 DNA follows: TGTGCCAGCAGCGTAGCGCCACAAGCGGGCACCTACAATGAGCAGTTCTTC. Looking up the rest from reference TRBV9 and TRBJ2-1 gives the full variable domain: DSGVTQTPKHLITATGQRVTLRCSPRSGDLSVYWYQQSLDQGLQFLIQYYNGEERAKGNILERFSAQQFPDLHSELNLSSLELGDSALYFCASSVAPQAGTYNEQFFGPGTRLTVL.

V is TRBV6-5 and J is TRBJ1-5, with TRBD1 as a possible D gene (5 bases). Germline CDR1 and CDR2: MNHEY and SVGAGI. The ends were cut back, 6 bases at V and 7 bases at J, with 13 bases in the middle. The CDR3 contains 13 residues. CDR3 coding DNA: TGTGCCAGCAGGGGGCCTACCTGGCAGCCCCAGCATTTT. It specifies CASRGPTWQPQHF.

The V gene is TRBV19, the J gene TRBJ2-4; D is possibly TRBD1 (6 bases). The CDR3 is 18 residues long. The V gene's germline CDR1 is LNHDA and CDR2 SQIVND (reference sequence). V lost 1 base to trimming and J lost 0 bases, with 16 bases between them. Here the CDR3 DNA reads TGTGCCAGTAGTATAGGTTACAGGGCTGTGCTAGCCAAAAACATTCAGTACTTC. Translating it yields CASSIGYRAVLAKNIQYF.

This clone was counted once. The V and J genes are TRBV28 and TRBJ1-5; D is possibly TRBD1 (5 bases). The CDR3 is 18 amino acids. From germline, CDR1 is MDHEN and CDR2 SYDVKM. V was clipped by 4 bases and J by 0 bases, with 19 bases between them. The CDR3 DNA sequence: TGTGCCAGCAGTTCCCCAAGCTCACAGGCTTTTAGCAATCAGCCCCAGCATTTT. Translation gives CASSSPSSQAFSNQPQHF.

The chain uses TRBV27 and TRBJ2-7; 7 nucleotides agree with TRBD2. This CDR3 is built from 13 residues. Germline V lookup: CDR1 MNHEY, CDR2 SMNVEV (reference sequence). The V and J ends lost 6 bases and 0 bases, in that order; junction bases with no gene match: 2. CDR3 amino acids: CASRRGTSYEQYF. The CDR3 bases are TGTGCCAGCAGGCGGGGGACCTCCTACGAGCAGTACTTC.

The gene calls are TRBV7-3 and TRBJ2-1; TRBD2 matches 13 bases. CDR3 length: 13 amino acids. Germline CDR1 and CDR2: SGHTA and FQGTGA. The V gene end was trimmed by 5 bases and the J gene end by 12 bases; junction bases not matched to a gene: 4. The chain's CDR3 is CASSPGLAGPQFF. The DNA for the CDR3 is TGTGCCAGCAGCCCGGGACTAGCGGGACCGCAGTTCTTC.

The J gene is TRBJ1-4, the V gene TRBV4-3, with no clear D. The CDR3 has 15 amino acids. In germline, CDR1 is LGHNA, CDR2 YSLEER. Trimming shortened V by 0 bases and J by 2 bases, and 7 bases separated the two germline ends. CDR3 coding DNA: TGCGCCAGCAGCCAAGATGAACGGACTAATGAAAAACTGTTTTTT. Its translation: CASSQDERTNEKLFF.

The CDR3 bases are TGCGCCAGCAGCTTGGGCCTATCGGGAGGGGGCGGCTACGAGCAGTACTTC. This codes for CASSLGLSGGGGYEQYF. The chain couples TRBV5-1 to TRBJ2-7; D possibly corresponds to TRBD2 (8 bases). Germline V gene lookup returns CDR1 SGHRS and CDR2 YFSETQ. The CDR3 extends over 17 amino acids. Between the trimmed V and J ends, which lost 0 bases and 3 bases, there was a span of 19 bases.

This clone has just a few counts. V gene TRBV5-1 combines with J gene TRBJ2-1; TRBD1 is a possible D gene (6 bases). Trimming cost V 0 bases and J 10 bases, with 14 bases left between them. CDR3 length equals 14 residues. Germline CDR1 and CDR2: SGHRS and YFSETQ. In nucleotides, the CDR3 is TGCGCCAGCAGCTTGGGACCAGTCAGGGGAGAGCAGTTCTTC. Translating it yields CASSLGPVRGEQFF.

The chain links TRBV2 to TRBJ2-7; tentative D call: TRBD2 (6 bases). The CDR3 is 13 residues long. Trimming stripped 10 bases from V and 3 bases from J, with 16 bases between. Germline values: CDR1 SNHLY, CDR2 FYNNEI. CDR3 sequence reads: CANQGGANYEQYF. The CDR3 region has the DNA TGTGCCAACCAGGGAGGCGCAAACTACGAGCAGTACTTC.

This clone was counted a few times. The chain is built from TRBV7-8 and TRBJ1-4; 9 bases are a match to TRBD1. The V gene's germline CDR1 is SGHVS and CDR2 FQNEAQ. Unmatched junction bases numbered 5, after V lost 5 bases and J lost 7 bases. There are 14 residues in the CDR3. The DNA for the CDR3 is TGTGCCAGCAGCAACCGGGACAGGGCTGAAAAACTGTTTTTT. Its protein product is CASSNRDRAEKLFF. The full variable domain, rest sourced from reference TRBV7-8 and TRBJ1-4, is GAGVSQSPRYKVAKRGQDVALRCDPISGHVSLFWYQQALGQGPEFLTYFQNEAQLDKSGLPSDRFFAERPEGSVSTLKIQRTQQEDSAVYLCASSNRDRAEKLFFGSGTQLSVL.